These T cell receptor beta chains were read from a single sample in a study of beta chain features in type 1 diabetes. The method was immunoSEQ multiplex PCR; TCRdb's version includes in-frame clones alone and lacks a portion of them. The sample records 130,000 or so clones, around a sixth being singletons. Sequenced material: central memory CD4+ T cells from blood. The source of these receptors is a man aged 18 to 30 with type 1 diabetes. Each CDR3 is given without its conserved first and last residue. Clone size is stated in some rows and not others, as once, few, many or a class when expanded.

cdr3_aa v_call clone_size
ARRPEGNIQY TRBV2 few
ASSLSSAVDTQY TRBV7-2 many
ASSLEAISYNEQF TRBV7-9 many
ASSASLQETQY TRBV10-2 -
AWRADSLKRILAKNIQY TRBV30 -
ASSPGLTDTQY TRBV9 once
ASGGLAIDTQY TRBV2 few
SVEELDRLYGYT TRBV29-1 few
ASSLEESLAY TRBV7-9 many
AWTTGETQY TRBV30 -
ASSRGAGTGWGYT TRBV25-1 -
ASSPLASDTQY TRBV14 few
ASSLATGLSYEQY TRBV7-2 -
AISGTGTTETQY TRBV10-3 once
ASSPRTGPETQY TRBV2 few
ASREQGAIYQPQH TRBV6-1 many
ASSRFEDILGTIY TRBV23-1 many
ASSLAIQETQY TRBV13 few
ASSPGTGTYNEQF TRBV18 -
SAHLADRVNDEQY TRBV29-1 few
ASSLRRSQY TRBV7-4 -
ASSVGGLEQF TRBV9 -
ASSVVSGTYNEQF TRBV9 -
ASSNGGLAGLSQY TRBV5-1 few
ASSSAQLNTEAF TRBV19 few
ASSPPDSAHGYT TRBV5-6 few
AWGVRDTQY TRBV30 few
ASSSQGWTDTQY TRBV6-5 -
SVETARNQPQH TRBV29-1 many
ASSLRVEGMETQY TRBV11-2 -
ASVGVTGNEQF TRBV7-9 many
ASKLSYEQY TRBV5-1 -
RVSSTETQY TRBV20-1 few
ATSPVGQGGYEQY TRBV15 -
AWQRQEGVNEQF TRBV30 few
AISEPGQVDTQY TRBV10-3 -
ASSRFPGTGVSETQY TRBV5-1 -
AWTKTENNEQF TRBV30 -
AWAHRGSQETQY TRBV30 few
ASSRDRDYGYT TRBV19 -
ASSLDFDSPLH TRBV11-2 -
ASSYDPGVGQPQH TRBV5-1 -
ASTPGTGGGDEQY TRBV18 few
ASSPDRDQETQY TRBV7-3 few
ASTPPGLASRTQY TRBV7-2 few
ASSSLKDRGRGYT TRBV7-9 -
AWSTARGTPTQETQY TRBV30 few
ASSQDERVRGYT TRBV4-1 few
ASSQGLYEQY TRBV28 -
AISEGEGSAQETQY TRBV10-3 once
ASSRASGEGYEQY TRBV5-8 -